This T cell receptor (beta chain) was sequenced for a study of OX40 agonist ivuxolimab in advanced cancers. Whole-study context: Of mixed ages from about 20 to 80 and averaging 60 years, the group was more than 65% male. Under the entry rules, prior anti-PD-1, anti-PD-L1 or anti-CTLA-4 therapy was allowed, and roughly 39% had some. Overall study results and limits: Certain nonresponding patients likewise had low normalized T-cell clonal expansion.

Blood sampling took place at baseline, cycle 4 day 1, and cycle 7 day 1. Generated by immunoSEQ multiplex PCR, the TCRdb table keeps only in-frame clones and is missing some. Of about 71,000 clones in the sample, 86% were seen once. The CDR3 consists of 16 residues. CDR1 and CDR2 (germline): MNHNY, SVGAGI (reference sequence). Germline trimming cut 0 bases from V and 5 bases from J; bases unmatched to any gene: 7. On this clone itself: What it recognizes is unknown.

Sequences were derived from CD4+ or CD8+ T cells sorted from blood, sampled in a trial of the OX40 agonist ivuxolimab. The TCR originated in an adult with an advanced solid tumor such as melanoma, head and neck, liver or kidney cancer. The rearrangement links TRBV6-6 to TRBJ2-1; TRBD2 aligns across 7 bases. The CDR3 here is CASSYSMPGLNNEQFF. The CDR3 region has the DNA TGTGCCAGCAGTTACTCGATGCCGGGACTAAACAATGAGCAGTTCTTC.